These T cell receptor beta chains were read from a single sample in a study of blood T cells in healthy people across ages. TCRdb itself ran the 5' RACE reads through MiXCR, one entry per CDR3 protein. Found here are over 1.5 million distinct CDR3 sequences, about 50% of them singletons; the top ten hold approximately 2.1%. Sequencing used blood. These receptors were taken from a woman aged 40 to 50 in good health. Each CDR3 is given with its conserved first and last residue. D genes are given only for firm matches. Only part of the rows carry a size: once, few, many, or a class if the clone is expanded.

v_call	clone_size	j_call	d_call	cdr3_aa	cdr3_nt
TRBV7-2	-	TRBJ1-4	-	CASSLVGSANEKLFF	TGTGCCAGCAGCTTAGTGGGTAGCGCTAATGAAAAACTGTTTTTT
TRBV5-1	-	TRBJ2-7	-	CASTLPYEQYF	TGCGCCAGCACCTTACCCTACGAGCAGTACTTC
TRBV11-3	-	TRBJ2-3	-	CASSLDASGDTQYF	TGTGCCAGCAGCTTAGATGCCAGCGGAGATACGCAGTATTTT
TRBV2	few	TRBJ2-1	-	CASRYNNEQFF	TGTGCCAGCAGGTATAACAATGAGCAGTTCTTC
TRBV10-2	-	TRBJ2-7	-	CASRGLNSYEQYF	TGCGCCAGCAGGGGACTGAACTCCTACGAGCAGTACTTC
TRBV10-3	few	TRBJ2-5	TRBD1	CAISDRQGQETQYF	TGTGCCATCAGTGACAGACAGGGGCAAGAGACCCAGTACTTC
TRBV10-3	few	TRBJ2-1	TRBD2	CAIKSSGGNNEQFF	TGTGCCATCAAGTCTAGCGGGGGCAACAATGAGCAGTTCTTC
TRBV6-2/TRBV6-3	-	TRBJ2-7	-	CASRPKGSLHYEQYF	TGTGCCAGCAGACCAAAGGGTTCCCTGCACTACGAGCAGTACTTC
TRBV11-2	-	TRBJ2-5	-	CASSFIAGGETQYF	TGTGCCAGCAGCTTCATTGCGGGTGGAGAGACCCAGTACTTC
TRBV7-8	-	TRBJ2-3	TRBD2	CASRDLGLAGGTDTQYF	TGTGCCAGCAGGGATCTGGGACTAGCGGGGGGAACAGATACGCAGTATTTT
TRBV28	-	TRBJ1-2	TRBD1	CASRPTRTGYGYTF	TGTGCCAGCAGACCCACCCGGACAGGGTATGGCTACACCTTC
TRBV5-1	-	TRBJ2-4	-	CASSFPGAGTTGNIQYF	TGCGCCAGCAGCTTTCCTGGGGCAGGGACGACCGGCAACATTCAGTACTTC
TRBV28	few	TRBJ1-5	-	CASSRSSNQPQHF	TGTGCCAGCTCTCGCAGTAGCAATCAGCCCCAGCATTTT
TRBV7-2	-	TRBJ2-5	-	CASIRGQSLETQYF	TGTGCCAGCATCCGAGGACAAAGTTTAGAGACCCAGTACTTC
TRBV7-8	few	TRBJ2-3	-	CASSHYRGGVTDTQYF	TGTGCCAGCAGCCACTACAGGGGAGGGGTCACAGATACGCAGTATTTT
TRBV10-1	-	TRBJ2-4	-	CASSESGTPDKNIQYF	TGCGCCAGCAGTGAGTCCGGGACGCCGGACAAAAACATTCAGTACTTC
TRBV15	-	TRBJ2-3	TRBD2	CAASRELAGGGDTQYF	TGTGCCGCCAGCAGAGAACTAGCGGGGGGAGGTGATACGCAGTATTTT
TRBV10-3	-	TRBJ2-1	-	CAIGERGQKNEQFF	TGTGCCATCGGCGAGAGGGGCCAAAAAAATGAGCAGTTCTTC
TRBV6-2/TRBV6-3	-	TRBJ1-5	-	CASSYGPEGQPQHF	TGTGCCAGCAGTTATGGGCCTGAGGGTCAGCCCCAGCATTTT
TRBV20-1	-	TRBJ2-3	-	CSAKEVDTQYF	TGCAGTGCCAAGGAGGTGGATACGCAGTATTTT
TRBV20-1	-	TRBJ2-7	-	CSARSRDKTYEQYF	TGCAGTGCTAGATCTCGGGACAAAACCTACGAGCAGTACTTC
TRBV15	few	TRBJ2-7	TRBD1	CATSRVRQGRLSLAPYEQYF	TGTGCCACCAGCAGAGTGAGACAGGGGAGGCTCTCCCTCGCACCTTACGAGCAGTACTTC